This T cell receptor beta chain comes out of a study of blood T cells in healthy people across ages. Alongside a J-beta primer mix, a sample-barcoded 5' primer served in a second PCR lasting roughly 7 to 12 cycles. TCRdb recomputed calls from the 5' RACE reads with MiXCR, one row per CDR3 protein. The sample contains 1.5 million to 2 million distinct CDR3 sequences, around 40% of which appear only once. Turning to this clonotype: Its antigen is undetermined.

Overall study results and limits: A roughly linear fall in TCR beta diversity per million T cells was seen with increasing age.

The TCR comes from a human donor in good health. Sequenced sample: blood.

The CDR3 DNA is TGCGCCAGCAGCCCGAGTTCCGGCGGGACTAGCGGGGAGACCCAGTACTTC. Translated: CASSPSSGGTSGETQYF. The chain uses TRBV4-1 and TRBJ2-5; the match to TRBD2 covers 12 bases. This CDR3 has 17 amino acids. Per germline, CDR1 MGHRA and CDR2 YSYEKL. V lost 4 bases and J lost 5; bases outside the gene matches: 11.